This T cell receptor (beta chain) was observed in a study of cytomegalovirus exposure and HLA in healthy donors. Overall study results and limits: DRB1 had the most TCR associations and HLA-C the fewest, a later analysis found, with rates varying by HLA locus.

Vbeta (60) and Jbeta (13) primers were used in the PCR. Sequencing used immunoSEQ multiplex PCR; TCRdb keeps in-frame clones, though not all of them. Of 150,000 to 200,000 clones in the sample, under 80% are singletons; the top ten hold about 3.1%. As for this clone: Its antigen is undetermined.

Nominally healthy donors provided the samples, though records likely missed some immune exposures. With V trimmed by 4 bases and J by 2 bases, 9 bases remained unmatched. This CDR3 is built from 16 residues. Germline CDR1 and CDR2: SGDLS and YYNGEE. This clonotype was obtained from a female donor in good health and CMV-seronegative. This chain links TRBV9 with TRBJ2-1, with 7 bases fitting TRBD2. Sequencing was carried out using PBMCs. CDR3 sequence: CASSRTHGTTYNEQFF. In DNA, the CDR3 is TGTGCCAGCAGCCGTACCCACGGGACTACCTACAATGAGCAGTTCTTC.